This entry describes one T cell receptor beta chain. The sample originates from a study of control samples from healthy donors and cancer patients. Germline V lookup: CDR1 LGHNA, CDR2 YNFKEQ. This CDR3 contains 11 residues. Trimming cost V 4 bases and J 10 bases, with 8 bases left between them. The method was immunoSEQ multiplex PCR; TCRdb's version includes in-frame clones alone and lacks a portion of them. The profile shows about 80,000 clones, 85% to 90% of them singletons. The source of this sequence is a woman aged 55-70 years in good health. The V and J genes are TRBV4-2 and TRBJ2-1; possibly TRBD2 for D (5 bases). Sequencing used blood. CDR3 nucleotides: TGTGCCAGCAGCCTGGGCGGGGAGCAGTTCTTC. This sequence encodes CASSLGGEQFF.